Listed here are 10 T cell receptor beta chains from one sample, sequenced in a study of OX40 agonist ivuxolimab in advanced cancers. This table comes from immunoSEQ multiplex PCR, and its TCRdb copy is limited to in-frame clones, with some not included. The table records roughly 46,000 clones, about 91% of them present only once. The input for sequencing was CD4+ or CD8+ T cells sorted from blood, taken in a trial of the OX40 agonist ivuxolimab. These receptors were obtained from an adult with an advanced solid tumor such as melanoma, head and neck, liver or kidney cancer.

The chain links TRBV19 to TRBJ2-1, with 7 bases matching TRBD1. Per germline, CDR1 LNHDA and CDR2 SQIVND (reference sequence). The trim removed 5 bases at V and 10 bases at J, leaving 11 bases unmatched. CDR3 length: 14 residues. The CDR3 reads CASSPQGTVGEQFF. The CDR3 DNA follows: TGTGCCAGTAGTCCTCAAGGGACAGTTGGGGAGCAGTTCTTC.

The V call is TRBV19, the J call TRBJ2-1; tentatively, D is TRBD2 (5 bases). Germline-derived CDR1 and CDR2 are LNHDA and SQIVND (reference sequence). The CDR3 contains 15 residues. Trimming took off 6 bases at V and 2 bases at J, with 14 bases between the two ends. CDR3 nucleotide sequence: TGTGCCAGTAGCCGAGGGTCCGGGCCCTACAATGAGCAGTTCTTC. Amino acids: CASSRGSGPYNEQFF. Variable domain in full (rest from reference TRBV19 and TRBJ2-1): DGGITQSPKYLFRKEGQNVTLSCEQNLNHDAMYWYRQDPGQGLRLIYYSQIVNDFQKGDIAEGYSVSREKKESFPLTVTSAQKNPTAFYLCASSRGSGPYNEQFFGPGTRLTVL.

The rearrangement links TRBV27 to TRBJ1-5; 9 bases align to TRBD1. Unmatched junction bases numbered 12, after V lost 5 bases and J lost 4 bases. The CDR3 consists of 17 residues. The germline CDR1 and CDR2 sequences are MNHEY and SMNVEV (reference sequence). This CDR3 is CASSPRYRGLGNQPQHF. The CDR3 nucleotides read TGTGCCAGCAGTCCACGATACAGGGGGCTTGGGAATCAGCCCCAGCATTTT.

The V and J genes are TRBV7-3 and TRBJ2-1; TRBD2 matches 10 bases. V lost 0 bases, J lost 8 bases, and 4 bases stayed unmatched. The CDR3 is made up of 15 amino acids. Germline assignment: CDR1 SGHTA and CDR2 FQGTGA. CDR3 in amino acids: CASSLTASGSHEQFF. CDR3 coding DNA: TGTGCCAGCAGCTTAACCGCTAGCGGGAGTCATGAGCAGTTCTTC.

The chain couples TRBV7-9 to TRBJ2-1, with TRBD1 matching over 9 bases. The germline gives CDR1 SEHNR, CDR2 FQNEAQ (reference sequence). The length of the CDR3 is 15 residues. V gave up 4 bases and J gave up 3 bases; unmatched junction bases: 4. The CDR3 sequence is CASSSETGGYNEQFF. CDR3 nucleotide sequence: TGTGCCAGCAGCTCTGAGACAGGGGGCTACAATGAGCAGTTCTTC.

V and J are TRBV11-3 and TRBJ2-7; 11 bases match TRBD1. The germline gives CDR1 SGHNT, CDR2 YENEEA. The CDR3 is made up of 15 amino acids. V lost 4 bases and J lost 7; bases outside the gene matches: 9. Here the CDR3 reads CASSYNRDRGFEQYV. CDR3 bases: TGTGCCAGCAGCTATAATCGGGACAGGGGGTTTGAGCAGTACGTC.

In DNA form, the CDR3 reads TGTGCCAGCAGCTTACTCCACACAGATACGCAGTATTTT. This sequence encodes CASSLLHTDTQYF. The chain combines TRBV7-3 with TRBJ2-3; D unresolved. Per the germline V gene, CDR1 is SGHTA and CDR2 is FQGTGA. The CDR3 is made up of 13 amino acids. V was pared by 2 bases and J by 2 bases, with 5 bases between.

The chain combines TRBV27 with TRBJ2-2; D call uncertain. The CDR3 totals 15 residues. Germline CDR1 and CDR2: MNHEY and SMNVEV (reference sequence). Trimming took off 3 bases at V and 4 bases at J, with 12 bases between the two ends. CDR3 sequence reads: CASSFSPGGTGELFF. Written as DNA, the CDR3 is TGTGCCAGCAGTTTTTCCCCAGGCGGCACCGGGGAGCTGTTTTTT.

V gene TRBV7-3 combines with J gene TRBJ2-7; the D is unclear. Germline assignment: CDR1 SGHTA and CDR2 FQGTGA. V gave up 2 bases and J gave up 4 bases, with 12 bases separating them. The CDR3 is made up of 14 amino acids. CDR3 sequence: CASSLFGGGYEQYF. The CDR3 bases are TGTGCCAGCAGCTTATTTGGTGGCGGTTACGAGCAGTACTTC.

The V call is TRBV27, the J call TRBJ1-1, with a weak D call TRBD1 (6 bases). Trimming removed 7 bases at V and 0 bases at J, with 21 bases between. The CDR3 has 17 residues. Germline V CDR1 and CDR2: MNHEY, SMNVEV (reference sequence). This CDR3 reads CASNPGVGRAVNTEAFF. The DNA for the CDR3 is TGTGCCAGCAATCCAGGGGTTGGGAGGGCCGTGAACACTGAAGCTTTCTTT.